These 14 T cell receptor beta chains originate from one sample sequenced in a study of Graves' ophthalmopathy and Graves' hyperthyroidism. As the template, RNA transcripts were used to amplify TCR beta CDR3 regions. First-round RT-PCR employed HTBI primers, with a second-round multiplex PCR after it. MiXCR, run by TCRdb on the multiplex PCR reads, gives a single entry per CDR3 protein. The sample has roughly 220,000 distinct CDR3 sequences; about 47% are singletons. Sequencing was performed on peripheral blood. These receptors all come from an adult man with Graves' ophthalmopathy.

In its sample, this clonotype was seen many times. The chain is built from TRBV5-6 and TRBJ2-5, with a tentative D call TRBD1 (5 bases). This CDR3 has 13 amino acids. Trimming left V 3 bases short and J 2 bases short, with 8 bases between. Germline assignment: CDR1 SGHDT and CDR2 YYEEEE. The CDR3 DNA sequence: TGTGCCAGCAGCTCTGACAGACAAGAGACCCAGTACTTC. This codes for CASSSDRQETQYF. Filled out from reference TRBV5-6 and TRBJ2-5, the complete variable domain reads DAGVTQSPTHLIKTRGQQVTLRCSPKSGHDTVSWYQQALGQGPQFIFQYYEEEERQRGNFPDRFSGHQFPNYSSELNVNALLLGDSALYLCASSSDRQETQYFGPGTRLLVL.

The rearrangement links TRBV9 to TRBJ1-1; D call uncertain. With 4 bases removed from V and 4 bases from J, the gap between germline ends came to 11 bases. The CDR3 spans 13 residues. Germline V CDR1 and CDR2: SGDLS, YYNGEE. This CDR3 is CASSQGSPTEAFF. The CDR3 DNA is TGTGCCAGCAGCCAAGGCAGCCCCACTGAAGCTTTCTTT.

In its sample, this clonotype was seen a few times. The gene calls are TRBV5-8 and TRBJ1-3; tentative D call: TRBD1 (5 bases). The germline V gene has CDR1 SGHTS and CDR2 YDEGEE. The CDR3 contains 15 residues. Trimming removed 4 bases at V and 4 bases at J, with 15 bases between. The CDR3 is CASSQDPGIGNTIYF. The CDR3 nucleotides read TGTGCCAGCAGCCAAGATCCAGGGATAGGAAACACCATATATTTT.

This clonotype occurred a few times. The chain joins TRBV7-9 to TRBJ2-7, with a weak D call TRBD1 (6 bases). Germline V gene sequence: CDR1 SEHNR, CDR2 FQNEAQ (reference sequence). V lost 5 bases, J lost 2 bases, and 13 bases lay in between. This CDR3 region has 14 residues. The CDR3 DNA is TGTGCCAGCAGCCCTCGACAGGTCCCCTACGAGCAGTACTTC. Translation: CASSPRQVPYEQYF.

The chain combines TRBV2 with TRBJ1-1, with D uncertain. V was pared by 5 bases and J by 6 bases, with 10 bases between. The CDR3 runs 12 residues. Germline CDR1 is SNHLY and CDR2 is FYNNEI. The CDR3 sequence is CASSQAGAEAFF. CDR3 nucleotides: TGTGCCAGCAGTCAGGCTGGTGCTGAAGCTTTCTTT.

This clonotype has just a few counts. The chain links TRBV7-3 to TRBJ1-2; 7 positions match TRBD1. This CDR3 has 16 residues. CDR1 SGHTA and CDR2 FQGTGA come from the germline V gene. V was clipped by 1 base and J by 0 bases; unmatched bases: 5. The CDR3 here is CASSLIRTGSNYGYTF. In DNA, the CDR3 is TGTGCCAGCAGCTTAATACGGACAGGTTCTAACTATGGCTACACCTTC.

This rearrangement joins TRBV7-2 to TRBJ1-1; TRBD1 matches at 7 bases. V lost 5 bases and J lost 8; bases outside the gene matches: 14. CDR3 length equals 15 residues. Germline CDR1 SGHTA, CDR2 FQGNSA. This chain's CDR3 is CASSEILQGTAEAFF. CDR3 coding DNA: TGTGCCAGCAGCGAAATCTTACAGGGGACCGCCGAAGCTTTCTTT.

The table lists this clonotype with many counts. V usage is TRBV19 and J usage is TRBJ2-7; TRBD1 might be the D (6 bases). V lost 3 bases and J 10 bases, leaving 16 bases between the germline ends. Germline V lookup: CDR1 LNHDA, CDR2 SQIVND (reference sequence). The CDR3 is 13 residues long. The CDR3 nucleotides are TGTGCCAGTAGTATCAGCATGGAGACAGGACAGTACTTC. Protein sequence: CASSISMETGQYF. The whole variable domain, filled in from reference TRBV19 and TRBJ2-7, reads DGGITQSPKYLFRKEGQNVTLSCEQNLNHDAMYWYRQDPGQGLRLIYYSQIVNDFQKGDIAEGYSVSREKKESFPLTVTSAQKNPTAFYLCASSISMETGQYFGPGTRLTVT.

This clonotype showed up just a few times. This chain uses TRBV20-1 with TRBJ2-7, with D possibly TRBD2 on 6 matching bases. Per the germline V gene, CDR1 is DFQATT and CDR2 is SNEGSKA (reference sequence). The CDR3 loop spans 16 amino acids. The ends were cut back, 0 bases at V and 1 base at J, with 16 bases in the middle. The CDR3 nucleotides read TGCAGTGCTAGAGATTGGCGGGGCAGGGCATCCTACGAGCAGTACTTC. Protein: CSARDWRGRASYEQYF.

This chain connects TRBV19 to TRBJ2-2; 7 bases map to TRBD1. V gave up 4 bases and J gave up 2 bases; unmatched junction bases: 4. The CDR3 length is 15 residues. Germline V gene data show CDR1 as LNHDA and CDR2 as SQIVND (reference sequence). Here the CDR3 DNA reads TGTGCCAGTAGTACCAGGACAGGCAACACCGGGGAGCTGTTTTTT. Amino acid sequence: CASSTRTGNTGELFF.

This chain uses TRBV19 with TRBJ2-7; weak D call: TRBD1 (5 bases). The CDR3 spans 14 residues. Germline CDR1 LNHDA, CDR2 SQIVND (reference sequence). The ends were cut back, 4 bases at V and 0 bases at J, with 10 bases in the middle. The CDR3 loop reads CASSSRANSYEQYF. The CDR3 DNA follows: TGTGCCAGTAGTAGCAGGGCAAACTCCTACGAGCAGTACTTC.

The rearrangement uses TRBV9 and TRBJ2-2; TRBD2 matches 8 bases. Trimming at V came to 3 bases and at J to 6 bases, leaving 7 bases not matched to a gene. Germline-derived CDR1 and CDR2 are SGDLS and YYNGEE. The CDR3 extends over 15 amino acids. The CDR3 spells CASSDSGRIAGELFF. DNA of the CDR3: TGTGCCAGCAGCGACAGCGGGAGAATCGCCGGGGAGCTGTTTTTT.

This clonotype showed up just a few times. The V call is TRBV12-3 or TRBV12-4, the J call TRBJ2-7, with D possibly called TRBD1 or TRBD2 (5 bases each). This CDR3 is built from 13 residues. Between the trimmed V and J ends, which lost 6 bases and 4 bases, there was a span of 13 bases. The chain's CDR3 is CASSEGKGYEQYF. CDR3 in DNA: TGTGCCAGCAGCGAGGGTAAGGGGTACGAGCAGTACTTC.

This clonotype was picked up a small number of times. The chain couples TRBV12-3 or TRBV12-4 to TRBJ2-5; possibly TRBD1 for D (6 bases). The CDR3 extends over 13 amino acids. CDR3 coding DNA: TGTGCTAGTGGTACTGGACAGCAAGAGACCCAGTACTTC. Its translation is CASGTGQQETQYF.